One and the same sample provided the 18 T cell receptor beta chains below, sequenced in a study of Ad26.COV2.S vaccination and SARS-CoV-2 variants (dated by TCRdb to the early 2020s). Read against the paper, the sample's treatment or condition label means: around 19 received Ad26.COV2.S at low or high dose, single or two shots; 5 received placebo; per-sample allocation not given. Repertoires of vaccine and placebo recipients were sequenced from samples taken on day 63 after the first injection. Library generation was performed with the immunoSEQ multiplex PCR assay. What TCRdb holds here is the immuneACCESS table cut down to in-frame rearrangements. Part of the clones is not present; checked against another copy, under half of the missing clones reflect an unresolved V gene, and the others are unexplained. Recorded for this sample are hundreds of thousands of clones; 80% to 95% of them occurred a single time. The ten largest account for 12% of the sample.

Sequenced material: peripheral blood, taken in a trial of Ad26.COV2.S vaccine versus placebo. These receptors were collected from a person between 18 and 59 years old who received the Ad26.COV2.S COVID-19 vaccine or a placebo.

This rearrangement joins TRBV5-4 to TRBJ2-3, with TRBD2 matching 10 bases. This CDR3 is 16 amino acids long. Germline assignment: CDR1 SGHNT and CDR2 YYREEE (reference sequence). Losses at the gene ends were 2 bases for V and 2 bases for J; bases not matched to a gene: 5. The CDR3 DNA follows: TGTGCCAGCAGCTTCTCACTAGCGGGAAACACAGATACGCAGTATTTT. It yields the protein CASSFSLAGNTDTQYF.

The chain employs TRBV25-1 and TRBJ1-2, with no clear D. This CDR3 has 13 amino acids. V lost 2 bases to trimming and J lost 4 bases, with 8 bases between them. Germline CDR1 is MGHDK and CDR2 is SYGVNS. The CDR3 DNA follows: TGTGCCAGCAGTGAAGGCATCGCCTATGGCTACACCTTC. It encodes CASSEGIAYGYTF.

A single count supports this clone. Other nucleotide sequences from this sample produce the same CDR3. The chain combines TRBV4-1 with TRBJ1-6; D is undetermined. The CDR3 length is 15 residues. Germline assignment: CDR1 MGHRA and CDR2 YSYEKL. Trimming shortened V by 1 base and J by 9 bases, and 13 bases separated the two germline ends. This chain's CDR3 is CASSQVPGAGSPLHF. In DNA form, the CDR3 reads TGCGCCAGCAGCCAAGTTCCGGGAGCTGGTTCACCCCTCCACTTT.

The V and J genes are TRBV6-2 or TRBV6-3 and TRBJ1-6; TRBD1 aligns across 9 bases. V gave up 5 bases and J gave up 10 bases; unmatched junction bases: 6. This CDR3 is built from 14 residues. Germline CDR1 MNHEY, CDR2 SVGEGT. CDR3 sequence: CASSRGTGPSPLHF. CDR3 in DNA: TGTGCCAGCAGTCGAGGGACAGGGCCATCACCCCTCCACTTT.

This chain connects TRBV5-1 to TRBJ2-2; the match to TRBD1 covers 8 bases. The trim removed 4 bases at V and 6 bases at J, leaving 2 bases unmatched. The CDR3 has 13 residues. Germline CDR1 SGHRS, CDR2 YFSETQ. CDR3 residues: CASSQDRAGELFF. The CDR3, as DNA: TGCGCCAGCAGCCAGGACAGGGCCGGGGAGCTGTTTTTT.

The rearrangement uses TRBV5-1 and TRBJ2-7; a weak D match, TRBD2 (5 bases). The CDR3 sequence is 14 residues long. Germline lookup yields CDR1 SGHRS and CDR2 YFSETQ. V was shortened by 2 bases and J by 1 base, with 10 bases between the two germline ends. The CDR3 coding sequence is TGCGCCAGCAGCTTTCACGGGGAGTCCTACGAGCAGTACTTC. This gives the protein CASSFHGESYEQYF.

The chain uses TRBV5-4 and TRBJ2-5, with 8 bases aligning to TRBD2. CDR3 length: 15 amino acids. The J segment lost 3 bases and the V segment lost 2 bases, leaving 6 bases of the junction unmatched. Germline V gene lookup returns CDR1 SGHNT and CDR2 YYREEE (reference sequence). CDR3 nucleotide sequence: TGTGCCAGCAGCTTATCGGGAGGGCCGGAAGAGACCCAGTACTTC. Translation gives CASSLSGGPEETQYF. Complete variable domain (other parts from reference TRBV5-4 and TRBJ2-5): ETGVTQSPTHLIKTRGQQVTLRCSSQSGHNTVSWYQQALGQGPQFIFQYYREEENGRGNFPPRFSGLQFPNYSSELNVNALELDDSALYLCASSLSGGPEETQYFGPGTRLLVL.

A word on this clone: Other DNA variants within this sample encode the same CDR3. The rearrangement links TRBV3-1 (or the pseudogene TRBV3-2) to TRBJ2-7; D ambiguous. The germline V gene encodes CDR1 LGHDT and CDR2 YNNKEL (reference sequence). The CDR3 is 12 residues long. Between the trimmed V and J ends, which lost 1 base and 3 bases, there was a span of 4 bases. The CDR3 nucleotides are TGTGCCAGCAGCCAAGGCGGCTACGAGCAGTACTTC. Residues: CASSQGGYEQYF.

CDR3 in amino acids: CATSTGTYNTGELFF. CDR3 nucleotides: TGTGCCACCTCGACAGGGACGTATAACACCGGGGAGCTGTTTTTT. The chain employs TRBV6-5 and TRBJ2-2; the match to TRBD1 covers 7 bases. The CDR3 is 15 amino acids. Germline V CDR1 and CDR2: MNHEY, SVGAGI. Trimming took 10 bases from V and 2 from J; bases not matched to a gene: 10.

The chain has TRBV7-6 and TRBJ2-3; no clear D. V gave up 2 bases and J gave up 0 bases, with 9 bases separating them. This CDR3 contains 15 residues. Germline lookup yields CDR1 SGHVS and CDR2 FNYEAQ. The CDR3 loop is CASSLSAASTDTQYF. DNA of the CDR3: TGTGCCAGCAGCTTATCCGCGGCTAGCACAGATACGCAGTATTTT.

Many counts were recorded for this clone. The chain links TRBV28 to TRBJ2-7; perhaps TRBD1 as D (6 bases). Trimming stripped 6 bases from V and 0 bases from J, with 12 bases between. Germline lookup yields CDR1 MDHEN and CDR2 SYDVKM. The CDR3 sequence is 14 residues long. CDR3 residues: CASRPGTNSYEQYF. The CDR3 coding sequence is TGTGCCAGCAGACCCGGGACAAACTCCTACGAGCAGTACTTC.

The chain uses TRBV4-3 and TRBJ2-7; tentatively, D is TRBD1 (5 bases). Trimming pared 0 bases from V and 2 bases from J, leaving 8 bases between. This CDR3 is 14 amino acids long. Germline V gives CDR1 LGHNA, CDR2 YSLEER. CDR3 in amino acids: CASSQDSGPYEQYF. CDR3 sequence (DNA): TGCGCCAGCAGCCAAGATTCAGGGCCCTACGAGCAGTACTTC.

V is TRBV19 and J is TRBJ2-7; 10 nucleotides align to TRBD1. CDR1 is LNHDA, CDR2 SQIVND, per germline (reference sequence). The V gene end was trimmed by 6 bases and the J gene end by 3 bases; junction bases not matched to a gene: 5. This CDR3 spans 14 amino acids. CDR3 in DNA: TGTGCCAGTAGACTGGGGACAGGGGACTACGAGCAGTACTTC. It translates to CASRLGTGDYEQYF.

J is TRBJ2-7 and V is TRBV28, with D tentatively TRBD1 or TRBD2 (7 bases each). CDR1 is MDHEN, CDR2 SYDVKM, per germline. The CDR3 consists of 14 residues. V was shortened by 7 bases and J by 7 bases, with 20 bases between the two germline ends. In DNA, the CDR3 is TGTGCCAGCACCTCGCAGGGGGGGGTGTTTGAGCAGTACTTC. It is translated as CASTSQGGVFEQYF. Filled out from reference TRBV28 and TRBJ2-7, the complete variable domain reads DVKVTQSSRYLVKRTGEKVFLECVQDMDHENMFWYRQDPGLGLRLIYFSYDVKMKEKGDIPEGYSVSREKKERFSLILESASTNQTSMYLCASTSQGGVFEQYFGPGTRLTVT.

CDR3 nucleotides: TGTGCCAGCAGTTACAATCTGGAGAGCTCCTACAATGAGCAGTTCTTC. It is translated as CASSYNLESSYNEQFF. The rearrangement links TRBV6-2 or TRBV6-3 to TRBJ2-1, with D hard to call. Trimming cost V 2 bases and J 0 bases, with 11 bases left between them. The CDR3 extends over 16 amino acids. The V gene's germline CDR1 is MNHEY and CDR2 SVGEGT.

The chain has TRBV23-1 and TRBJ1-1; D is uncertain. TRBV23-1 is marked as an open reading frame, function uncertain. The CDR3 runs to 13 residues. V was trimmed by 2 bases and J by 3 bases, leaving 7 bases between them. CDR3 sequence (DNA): TGCGCCAGCAGTCAAGGCCCCTACACTGAAGCTTTCTTT. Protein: CASSQGPYTEAFF.

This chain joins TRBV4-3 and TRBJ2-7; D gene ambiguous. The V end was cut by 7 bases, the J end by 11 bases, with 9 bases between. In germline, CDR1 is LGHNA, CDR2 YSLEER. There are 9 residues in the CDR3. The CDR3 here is CASTRPEYF. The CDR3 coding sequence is TGCGCCAGCACCCGGCCGGAGTACTTC.

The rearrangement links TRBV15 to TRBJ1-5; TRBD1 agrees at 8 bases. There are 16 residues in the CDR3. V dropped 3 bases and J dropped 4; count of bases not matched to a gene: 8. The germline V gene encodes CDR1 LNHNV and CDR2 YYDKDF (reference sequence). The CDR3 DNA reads TGTGCCACCAGCAGGGGGACAGGTAGAAGTAATCAGCCCCAGCATTTT. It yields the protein CATSRGTGRSNQPQHF.